This TCR beta chain derives from a study of blood T cell repertoires in COVID-19. Study overall: COVID-19 samples collected from the United States, Italy and Spain covered acute and convalescent phases. Sources were T cells, B-cell-depleted T cells, or PBMCs; the material itself was cDNA or gDNA.

In the original processing: Reference gene primer amplification in the assay estimated nucleated cell counts. Libraries were prepared by immunoSEQ multiplex PCR; TCRdb keeps only in-frame clonotypes and omits some of them. The DNA gave D and trimming, while V, J and clone size come from that table. This sample has roughly 45,000 clones; approximately 88% occur once, and the top ten carry 15%. The CDR3 contains 14 residues. V was shortened by 1 base and J by 0 bases, with 4 bases between the two germline ends. Germline V gene sequence: CDR1 SGHRS, CDR2 YFSETQ. This receptor was identified in a man in his sixties with active COVID-19. The chain is built from TRBV5-1 and TRBJ2-2; unclear D gene. The source material was peripheral blood. For the CDR3, the DNA is TGCGCCAGCAGCTTGAACTCGAACACCGGGGAGCTGTTTTTT. This gives the protein CASSLNSNTGELFF.